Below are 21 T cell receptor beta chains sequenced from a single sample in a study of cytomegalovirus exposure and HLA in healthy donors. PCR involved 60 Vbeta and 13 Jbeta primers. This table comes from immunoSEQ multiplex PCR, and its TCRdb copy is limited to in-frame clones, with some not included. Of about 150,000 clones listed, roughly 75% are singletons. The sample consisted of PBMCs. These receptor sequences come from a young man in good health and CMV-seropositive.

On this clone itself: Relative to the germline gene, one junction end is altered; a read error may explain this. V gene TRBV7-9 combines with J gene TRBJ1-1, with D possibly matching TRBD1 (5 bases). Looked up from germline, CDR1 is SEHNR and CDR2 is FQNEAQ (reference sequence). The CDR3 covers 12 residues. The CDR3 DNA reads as TGTTCCAGCAGCTTAGTGCAGGACAAAGCTTTCTTT. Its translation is CSSSLVQDKAFF.

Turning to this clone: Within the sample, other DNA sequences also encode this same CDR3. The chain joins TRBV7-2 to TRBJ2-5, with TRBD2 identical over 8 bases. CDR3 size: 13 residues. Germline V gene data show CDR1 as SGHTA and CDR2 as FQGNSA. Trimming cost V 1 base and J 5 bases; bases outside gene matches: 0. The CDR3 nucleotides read TGTGCCAGCAGCTTAGGCGGGAGGGAGACCCAGTACTTC. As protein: CASSLGGRETQYF. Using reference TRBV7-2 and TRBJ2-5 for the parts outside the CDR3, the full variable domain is GAGVSQSPSNKVTEKGKDVELRCDPISGHTALYWYRQSLGQGLEFLIYFQGNSAPDKSGLPSDRFSAERTGGSVSTLTIQRTQQEDSAVYLCASSLGGRETQYFGPGTRLLVL.

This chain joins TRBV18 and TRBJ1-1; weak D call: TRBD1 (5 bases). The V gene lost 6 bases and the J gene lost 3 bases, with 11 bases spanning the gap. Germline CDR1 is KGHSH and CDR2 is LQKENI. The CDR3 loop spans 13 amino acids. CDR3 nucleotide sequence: TGTGCCAGCTCTCCCCAGGGTGACACTGAAGCTTTCTTT. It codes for CASSPQGDTEAFF.

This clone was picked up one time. Here the CDR3 DNA reads TGTGCTAGTGGTTACCGTTGGGGCGAGCAGTACTTC. It translates to CASGYRWGEQYF. The chain couples TRBV12-5 to TRBJ2-5; D ambiguous. The DNA end is more similar to TRBJ2-7, so the J call may be wrong. The CDR3 is 12 amino acids. Germline V CDR1 and CDR2: LGHNT, FRNRAP.

The CDR3 loop reads CASSGQTGGTDTQYF. Here the CDR3 DNA reads TGTGCCAGCAGTGGGCAGACCGGGGGCACAGATACGCAGTATTTT. The chain has TRBV2 and TRBJ2-3, with D possibly TRBD2 on 5 matching bases. The CDR3 has 15 residues. Trimming removed 4 bases at V and 1 base at J, with 12 bases between. The germline V gene encodes CDR1 SNHLY and CDR2 FYNNEI.

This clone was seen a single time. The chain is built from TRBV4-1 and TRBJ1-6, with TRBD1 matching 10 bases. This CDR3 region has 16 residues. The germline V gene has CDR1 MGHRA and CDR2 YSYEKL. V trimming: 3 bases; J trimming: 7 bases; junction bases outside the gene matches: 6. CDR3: CASSQATGGANSPLHF. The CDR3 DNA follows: TGCGCCAGCAGCCAGGCGACAGGGGGCGCGAATTCACCCCTCCACTTT.

The CDR3 sequence: CASRLLAGATGELFF. The CDR3 coding sequence is TGTGCCAGTAGGCTGTTGGCGGGGGCCACCGGGGAGCTGTTTTTT. The chain links TRBV19 to TRBJ2-2; D perhaps matches TRBD2 (7 bases). This CDR3 is built from 15 residues. CDR1 LNHDA and CDR2 SQIVND come from the germline V gene (reference sequence). Trimming pared 6 bases from V and 4 bases from J, leaving 15 bases between.

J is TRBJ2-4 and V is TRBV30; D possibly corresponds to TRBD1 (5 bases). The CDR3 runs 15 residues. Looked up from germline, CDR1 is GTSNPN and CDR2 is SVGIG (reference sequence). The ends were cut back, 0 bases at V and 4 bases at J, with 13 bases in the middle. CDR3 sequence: CAWSVPWQGKNIQYF. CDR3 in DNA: TGTGCCTGGAGTGTACCTTGGCAGGGAAAAAACATTCAGTACTTC.

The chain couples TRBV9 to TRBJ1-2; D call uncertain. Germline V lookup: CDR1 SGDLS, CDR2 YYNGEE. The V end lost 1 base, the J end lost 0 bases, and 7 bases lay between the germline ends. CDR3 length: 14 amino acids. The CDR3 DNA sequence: TGTGCCAGCAGCGTACAGGAATCTAACTATGGCTACACCTTC. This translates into CASSVQESNYGYTF.

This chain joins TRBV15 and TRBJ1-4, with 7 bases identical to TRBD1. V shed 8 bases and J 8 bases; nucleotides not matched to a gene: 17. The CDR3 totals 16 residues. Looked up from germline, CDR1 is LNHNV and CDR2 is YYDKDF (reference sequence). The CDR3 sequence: CATGGNLGQVTEKLFF. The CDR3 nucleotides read TGTGCCACCGGAGGGAACCTTGGACAGGTTACCGAAAAACTGTTTTTT.

The CDR3 reads CATSGREFNQPQHF. In nucleotides, the CDR3 is TGTGCCACCAGCGGACGGGAATTTAATCAGCCCCAGCATTTT. This sequence joins TRBV15 and TRBJ1-5; D remains unclear. The CDR3 is 14 residues long. In germline, CDR1 is LNHNV, CDR2 YYDKDF (reference sequence). V lost 5 bases, J lost 4 bases, and 12 bases lay in between.

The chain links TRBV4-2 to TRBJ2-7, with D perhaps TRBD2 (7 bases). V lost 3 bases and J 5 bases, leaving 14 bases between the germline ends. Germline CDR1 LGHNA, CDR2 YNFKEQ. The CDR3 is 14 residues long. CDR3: CASSQGGSGDEQYF. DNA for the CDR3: TGTGCCAGCAGCCAGGGGGGGTCAGGGGACGAGCAGTACTTC.

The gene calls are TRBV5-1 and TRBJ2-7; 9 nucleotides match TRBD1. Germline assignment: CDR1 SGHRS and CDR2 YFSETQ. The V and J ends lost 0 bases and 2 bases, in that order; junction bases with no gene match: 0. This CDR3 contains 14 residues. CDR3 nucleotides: TGCGCCAGCAGCTTGGGACAGGGGGCCTACGAGCAGTACTTC. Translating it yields CASSLGQGAYEQYF.

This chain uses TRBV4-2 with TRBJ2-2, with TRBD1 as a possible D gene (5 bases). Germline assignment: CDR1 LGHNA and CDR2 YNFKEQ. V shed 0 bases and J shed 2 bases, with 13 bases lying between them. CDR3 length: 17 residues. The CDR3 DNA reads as TGTGCCAGCAGCCAAGATAGGGGCCGACAAAACACCGGGGAGCTGTTTTTT. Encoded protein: CASSQDRGRQNTGELFF.

CDR3 nucleotides: TGTGCCAGCTCACCCTCGTTAGCGGGAGGGCACAATGAGCAGTTCTTC. The encoded protein is CASSPSLAGGHNEQFF. The V call is TRBV18, the J call TRBJ2-1; 11 bases are a match to TRBD2. CDR3 length equals 16 residues. V trimming: 3 bases; J trimming: 5 bases; junction bases outside the gene matches: 6. Germline CDR1 reads KGHSH; CDR2 reads LQKENI.

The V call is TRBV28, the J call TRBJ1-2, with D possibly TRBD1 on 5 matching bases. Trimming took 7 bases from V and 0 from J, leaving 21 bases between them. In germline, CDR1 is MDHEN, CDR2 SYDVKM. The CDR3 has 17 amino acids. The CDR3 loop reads CASNHALGREANYGYTF. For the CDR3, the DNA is TGTGCCAGCAACCATGCCCTGGGGCGGGAAGCTAACTATGGCTACACCTTC.

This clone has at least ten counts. In DNA form, the CDR3 reads TGTGCCTGGAGTGTAGTCAGGGCCCTAATGAACACTGAAGCTTTCTTT. Translated, it gives CAWSVVRALMNTEAFF. The chain recombines TRBV30 with TRBJ1-1; D is perhaps TRBD1 (5 bases). The CDR3 length is 16 residues. V was shortened by 0 bases and J by 0 bases, with 14 bases between the two germline ends. The germline V gene has CDR1 GTSNPN and CDR2 SVGIG (reference sequence).

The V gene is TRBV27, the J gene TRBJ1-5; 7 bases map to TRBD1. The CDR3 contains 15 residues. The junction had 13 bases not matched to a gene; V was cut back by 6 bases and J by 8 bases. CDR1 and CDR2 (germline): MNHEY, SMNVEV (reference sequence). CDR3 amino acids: CASSLRQGRAEPQHF. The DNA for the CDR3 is TGTGCCAGCAGCCTAAGACAGGGTCGGGCAGAGCCCCAGCATTTT.

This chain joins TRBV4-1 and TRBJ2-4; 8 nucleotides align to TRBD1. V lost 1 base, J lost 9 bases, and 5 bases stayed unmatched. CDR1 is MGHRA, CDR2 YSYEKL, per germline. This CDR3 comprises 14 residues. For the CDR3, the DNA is TGCGCCAGCAGCCAAGGGACAGGGCCCAGCATTCAGTACTTC. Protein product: CASSQGTGPSIQYF.

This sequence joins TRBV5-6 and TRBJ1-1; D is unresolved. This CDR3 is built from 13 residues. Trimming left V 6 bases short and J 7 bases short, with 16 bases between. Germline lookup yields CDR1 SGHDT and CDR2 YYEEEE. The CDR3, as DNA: TGTGCCAGCACCAAACTCGGGGAGCTTGAAGCTTTCTTT. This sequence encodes CASTKLGELEAFF.

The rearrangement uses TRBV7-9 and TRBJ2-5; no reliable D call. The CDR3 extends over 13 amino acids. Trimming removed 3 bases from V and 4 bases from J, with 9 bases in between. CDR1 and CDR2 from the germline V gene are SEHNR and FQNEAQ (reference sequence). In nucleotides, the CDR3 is TGTGCCAGCAGCTTTCCTCCCTTAGAGACCCAGTACTTC. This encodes CASSFPPLETQYF.